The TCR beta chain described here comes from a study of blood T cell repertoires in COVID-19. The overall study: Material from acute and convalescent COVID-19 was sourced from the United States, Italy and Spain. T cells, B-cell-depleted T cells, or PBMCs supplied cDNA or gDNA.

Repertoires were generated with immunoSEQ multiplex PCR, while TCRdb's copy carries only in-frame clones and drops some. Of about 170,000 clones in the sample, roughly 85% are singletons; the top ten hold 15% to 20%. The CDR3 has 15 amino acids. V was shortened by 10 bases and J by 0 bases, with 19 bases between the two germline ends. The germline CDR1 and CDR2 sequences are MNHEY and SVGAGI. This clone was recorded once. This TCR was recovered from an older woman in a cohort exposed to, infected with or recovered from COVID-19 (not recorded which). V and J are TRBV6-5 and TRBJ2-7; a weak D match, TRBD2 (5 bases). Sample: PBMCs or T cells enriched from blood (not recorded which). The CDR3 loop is CATTAAAGSSYEQYF. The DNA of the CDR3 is TGTGCCACCACCGCCGCCGCGGGCAGCTCCTACGAGCAGTACTTC.